Shown below are 20 T cell receptor beta chains from a single sample sequenced in a study of shared clonotypes between healthy human individuals. Some clones are missing from TCRdb's copy, which holds only in-frame ones; the method was immunoSEQ multiplex PCR. Among 2 million to 2.5 million clones listed, approximately 95% were seen once. The sequencing sample was made of naive CD4+ T cells sorted from blood. Subset indicated: CD45RA+ positively selected. These receptors came from a man younger than 30 in good health.

The CDR3, as DNA: TGTGCCAGCAGAACTACTAGCGGGAGGGGCACAGATACGCAGTATTTT. Translated, it gives CASRTTSGRGTDTQYF. The chain uses TRBV6-6 and TRBJ2-3; TRBD2 matches at 13 bases. Unmatched junction bases numbered 4, after V lost 6 bases and J lost 1 base. The germline V gene encodes CDR1 MNHNY and CDR2 SVGAGI (reference sequence). This CDR3 is built from 16 residues.

In regard to this clone: Other nucleotide sequences from this sample produce the same CDR3. The gene calls are TRBV7-2 and TRBJ2-3, with TRBD2 matching over 8 bases. The germline gives CDR1 SGHTA, CDR2 FQGNSA. With 5 bases clipped from V and 5 bases from J, the junction kept 6 bases outside the gene matches. CDR3 length equals 14 residues. The CDR3 protein is CASSPGLAGDTQYF. As DNA, the CDR3 is TGTGCCAGCAGCCCCGGACTAGCTGGAGATACGCAGTATTTT. Full variable domain (missing parts from reference TRBV7-2 and TRBJ2-3): GAGVSQSPSNKVTEKGKDVELRCDPISGHTALYWYRQSLGQGLEFLIYFQGNSAPDKSGLPSDRFSAERTGGSVSTLTIQRTQQEDSAVYLCASSPGLAGDTQYFGPGTRLTVL.

The J gene is TRBJ1-3, the V gene TRBV9; D is undetermined. Trimming pared 5 bases from V and 6 bases from J, leaving 12 bases between. The V gene's germline CDR1 is SGDLS and CDR2 YYNGEE. There are 13 residues in the CDR3. The CDR3 bases are TGTGCCAGCAGAGGCCCCGGGGAAAACACCATATATTTT. Residues: CASRGPGENTIYF.

V gene TRBV10-2 combines with J gene TRBJ2-2; 8 nucleotides align to TRBD2. The CDR3 contains 16 residues. Germline V CDR1 and CDR2: WSHSY, SAAADI. The V gene end was trimmed by 4 bases and the J gene end by 6 bases; junction bases not matched to a gene: 10. The CDR3 DNA reads TGCGCCAGCAGTGTGGTCGGCGGGGGGCCCCCCGGGGAGCTGTTTTTT. Its protein product is CASSVVGGGPPGELFF.

The table lists this clone with a count of one. This chain links TRBV18 with TRBJ2-5; D possibly matches TRBD1 or TRBD2 (5 bases each). Germline loops: CDR1 KGHSH, CDR2 LQKENI. The CDR3 has 15 residues. Deletions cut 5 bases from V and 2 bases from J, with 15 bases between. CDR3 sequence: CASSSGALSQETQYF. The CDR3 coding sequence is TGTGCCAGCTCATCCGGGGCGCTCTCTCAAGAGACCCAGTACTTC.

This clone was found once. The sample carries other DNA sequences with the same CDR3. This sequence joins TRBV6-5 and TRBJ2-7; D is undetermined. The CDR3 loop spans 13 amino acids. The V end lost 3 bases, the J end lost 2 bases, and 8 bases lay between the germline ends. The germline V gene encodes CDR1 MNHEY and CDR2 SVGAGI. The CDR3 sequence is CASSYAGTYEQYF. The CDR3 nucleotides are TGTGCCAGCAGTTATGCAGGCACCTACGAGCAGTACTTC.

The V gene is TRBV27, the J gene TRBJ2-7; possible D gene TRBD2, 6 bases. CDR1 is MNHEY, CDR2 SMNVEV, per germline (reference sequence). The CDR3 covers 14 residues. The germline V and J ends were trimmed by 0 bases and 7 bases, with 13 bases remaining between them. This CDR3 is CASSLSTSPGEQYF. In DNA form, the CDR3 reads TGTGCCAGCAGTTTATCAACTAGCCCGGGAGAGCAGTACTTC.

This clone occurred a few times. The chain recombines TRBV6-1 with TRBJ1-6; perhaps TRBD1 as D (6 bases). Germline V gene data show CDR1 as MNHNS and CDR2 as SASEGT. This CDR3 is 14 amino acids long. Trimming left V 8 bases short and J 7 bases short, with 15 bases between. The CDR3 DNA follows: TGTGCCAGCTCGGACAGAATGGGCAATTCACCCCTCCACTTT. It translates to CASSDRMGNSPLHF.

The rearrangement uses TRBV5-1 and TRBJ2-3; 9 nucleotides align to TRBD2. The V gene end was trimmed by 4 bases and the J gene end by 4 bases; junction bases not matched to a gene: 7. This CDR3 comprises 15 residues. Germline V lookup: CDR1 SGHRS, CDR2 YFSETQ. The CDR3 nucleotides read TGCGCCAGCAGCGCCTTGGCGGGAGGGCCAGATACGCAGTATTTT. Protein sequence: CASSALAGGPDTQYF.

The CDR3 DNA reads TGTGCCAGCAGTCTGGGACAGGGGAACAATCAGCCCCAGCATTTT. Protein product: CASSLGQGNNQPQHF. The V call is TRBV6-5, the J call TRBJ1-5, with 10 bases aligning to TRBD1. CDR3 length equals 15 residues. From germline, CDR1 is MNHEY and CDR2 SVGAGI. Trimming removed 5 bases from V and 3 bases from J; junction bases left unmatched: 4.

The V and J genes are TRBV7-2 and TRBJ2-2, with D perhaps TRBD2 (6 bases). The CDR3 has 15 residues. The ends were cut back, 3 bases at V and 4 bases at J, with 12 bases in the middle. CDR1 and CDR2 from the germline V gene are SGHTA and FQGNSA. In DNA form, the CDR3 reads TGTGCCAGCAGCTTGGGCGGGACCACCACCGGGGAGCTGTTTTTT. Translated: CASSLGGTTTGELFF. Combining the CDR3 with reference TRBV7-2 and TRBJ2-2 gives the whole variable domain GAGVSQSPSNKVTEKGKDVELRCDPISGHTALYWYRQSLGQGLEFLIYFQGNSAPDKSGLPSDRFSAERTGGSVSTLTIQRTQQEDSAVYLCASSLGGTTTGELFFGEGSRLTVL.

A note on this clone: This same CDR3 is encoded by further DNA sequences in the sample. The rearrangement joins TRBV12-5 to TRBJ2-2, with 11 positions matching TRBD2. The junction had 2 bases not matched to a gene; V was cut back by 6 bases and J by 2 bases. CDR1 LGHNT and CDR2 FRNRAP come from the germline V gene. The CDR3 covers 15 residues. CDR3 bases: TGTGCTAGTGGACTAGCGGGGGTTAACACCGGGGAGCTGTTTTTT. Translating it yields CASGLAGVNTGELFF.

The chain combines TRBV7-2 with TRBJ1-6; weak D call: TRBD1 (5 bases). The CDR3 extends over 15 amino acids. Per germline, CDR1 SGHTA and CDR2 FQGNSA. V was shortened by 1 base and J by 10 bases, with 14 bases between the two germline ends. The CDR3 sequence is CASSLEGRGGSPLHF. CDR3 nucleotide sequence: TGTGCCAGCAGCTTAGAGGGGAGGGGAGGCTCACCCCTCCACTTT. Combining the CDR3 with reference TRBV7-2 and TRBJ1-6 gives the whole variable domain GAGVSQSPSNKVTEKGKDVELRCDPISGHTALYWYRQSLGQGLEFLIYFQGNSAPDKSGLPSDRFSAERTGGSVSTLTIQRTQQEDSAVYLCASSLEGRGGSPLHFGNGTRLTVT.

V gene TRBV30 combines with J gene TRBJ2-4, with a weak D call TRBD2 (5 bases). Trimming took 3 bases from V and 0 from J, leaving 21 bases between them. Germline V gene sequence: CDR1 GTSNPN, CDR2 SVGIG (reference sequence). The length of the CDR3 is 18 residues. For the CDR3, the DNA is TGTGCCTGGAGGCCGATCCCCAGGACTGCCTTAGCCAAAAACATTCAGTACTTC. It translates to CAWRPIPRTALAKNIQYF.

As regards this clone: It may be a read error: a sequence one base away is much more abundant. At the DNA level, this CDR3 is encoded by other sequences in the same sample as well. The DNA for the CDR3 is TGTGCCAGCAGCTTAGCTGGGGCCTACGAGCAGTACTTC. Its translation is CASSLAGAYEQYF. The rearrangement joins TRBV7-2 to TRBJ2-7; D remains ambiguous. The CDR3 has 13 amino acids. Trimming took 0 bases from V and 2 from J, leaving 5 bases between them. Germline V gives CDR1 SGHTA, CDR2 FQGNSA.

The chain couples TRBV28 to TRBJ1-1; 9 positions match TRBD1. The V gene's germline CDR1 is MDHEN and CDR2 SYDVKM. CDR3 size: 13 residues. V was pared by 5 bases and J by 8 bases, with 6 bases of the junction left unmatched. The CDR3 protein is CASSVRDREEAFF. In DNA, the CDR3 is TGTGCCAGCAGTGTCCGGGACAGGGAGGAAGCTTTCTTT.

The V and J genes are TRBV15 and TRBJ2-7, with D perhaps assigned TRBD1 or TRBD2 (5 bases each). Trimming took 1 base from V and 2 from J, leaving 9 bases between them. The germline V gene encodes CDR1 LNHNV and CDR2 YYDKDF (reference sequence). CDR3 length equals 14 residues. CDR3 sequence: CATSRVRDPYEQYF. CDR3 DNA sequence: TGTGCCACCAGCAGAGTCAGGGACCCCTACGAGCAGTACTTC.

The chain is built from TRBV28 and TRBJ1-6; D is ambiguous. Trimming took off 5 bases at V and 7 bases at J, with 18 bases between the two ends. The CDR3 is 16 amino acids. The V gene's germline CDR1 is MDHEN and CDR2 SYDVKM. The CDR3 spells CASSGGPPALNSPLHF. The CDR3 region has the DNA TGTGCCAGCAGTGGCGGGCCTCCGGCCCTAAATTCACCCCTCCACTTT.

With regard to this clone: Other DNA sequences in the same sample also yield this CDR3. J is TRBJ1-2 and V is TRBV19; D unclear. Germline CDR1 reads LNHDA; CDR2 reads SQIVND (reference sequence). This CDR3 has 13 amino acids. V was trimmed by 3 bases and J by 2 bases, leaving 7 bases between them. CDR3 loop: CASSMGLNYGYTF. The CDR3 DNA reads as TGTGCCAGTAGTATGGGCCTAAACTATGGCTACACCTTC.

The CDR3 loop is CASSLEWGYSNQPQHF. The DNA for the CDR3 is TGTGCCAGCAGTTTAGAGTGGGGTTATAGCAATCAGCCCCAGCATTTT. This rearrangement joins TRBV28 to TRBJ1-5; no clear D. Trimming took off 2 bases at V and 0 bases at J, with 11 bases between the two ends. CDR1 and CDR2 from the germline V gene are MDHEN and SYDVKM. The CDR3 covers 16 residues.